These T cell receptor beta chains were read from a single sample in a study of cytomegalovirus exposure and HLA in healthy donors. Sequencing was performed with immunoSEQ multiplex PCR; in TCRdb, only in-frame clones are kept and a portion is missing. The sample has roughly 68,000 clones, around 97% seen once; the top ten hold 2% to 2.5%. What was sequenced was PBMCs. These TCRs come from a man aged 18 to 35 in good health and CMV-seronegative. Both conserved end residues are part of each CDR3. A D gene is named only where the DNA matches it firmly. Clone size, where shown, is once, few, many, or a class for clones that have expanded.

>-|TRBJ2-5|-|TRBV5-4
TGTGCCAGCAGTTATGGCCAGGGCAGGGAGACCCAGTACTTC
CASSYGQGRETQYF
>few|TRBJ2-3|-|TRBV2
TGTGCCAGCAGTGAAAGGGGCAGCTACACAGATACGCAGTATTTT
CASSERGSYTDTQYF
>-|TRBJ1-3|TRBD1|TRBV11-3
TGTGCCAGCAGCTTATGGCTGACAGGGGAGTCTGGAAACACCATATATTTT
CASSLWLTGESGNTIYF
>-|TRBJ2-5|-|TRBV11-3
TGTGCCAGCAGCTCTACAGAGACCCAGTACTTC
CASSSTETQYF
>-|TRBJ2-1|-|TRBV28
TGTGCCAGCAGTTCCGGTGGTCTGGGGGCGGACAATGAGCAGTTCTTC
CASSSGGLGADNEQFF
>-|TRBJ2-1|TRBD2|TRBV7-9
TGTGCCAGCAGCCCCACTAGCGGGAGGAACAATGAGCAGTTCTTC
CASSPTSGRNNEQFF
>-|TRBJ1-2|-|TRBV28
TGTGCCAGCAGTTTTAGTAATGGCTACACCTTC
CASSFSNGYTF
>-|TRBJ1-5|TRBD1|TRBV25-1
TGTGCCAGCAGTGAAAGGACAGGGACTCAGCCCCAGCATTTT
CASSERTGTQPQHF
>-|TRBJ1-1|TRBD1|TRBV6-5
TGTGCCAGCAGACACCAGACAGGGTTAGGCACTGAAGCTTTCTTT
CASRHQTGLGTEAFF
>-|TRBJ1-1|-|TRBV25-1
TGTGCCAGCAGTGAATTTTCGGGCACTGAAGCTTTCTTT
CASSEFSGTEAFF
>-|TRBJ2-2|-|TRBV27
TGTGCCAGCAGTTTATGGGAACAGGGGAACACCGGGGAGCTGTTTTTT
CASSLWEQGNTGELFF
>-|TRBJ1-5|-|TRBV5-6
TGTGCCAGCAGCTTGGGGCCAAATCAGCCCCAGCATTTT
CASSLGPNQPQHF
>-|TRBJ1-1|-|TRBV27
TGTGCCAGCAGTTTATTTGCAGGGAACACTGAAGCTTTCTTT
CASSLFAGNTEAFF
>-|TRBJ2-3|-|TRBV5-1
TGCGCCAGCAGCGTGGTCCGACGGCAGGTTTTCACAGATACGCAGTATTTT
CASSVVRRQVFTDTQYF
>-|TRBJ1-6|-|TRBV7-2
TGTGCCAGCAGCTTAAGGAGGGGCGCAAATTCACCCCTCCACTTT
CASSLRRGANSPLHF
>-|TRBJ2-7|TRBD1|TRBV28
TGTGCCAGCAGTCCCCAGGGGGCCGGGAGCTACGAGCAGTACTTC
CASSPQGAGSYEQYF
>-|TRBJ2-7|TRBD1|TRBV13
TGTGCCAGCAGCTCAAACCCGGACAGGACCTACGAGCAGTACTTC
CASSSNPDRTYEQYF
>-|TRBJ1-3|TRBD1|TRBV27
TGTGCCAACAGAACAATAAGGACAGGGGGCTCTGGAAACACCATATATTTT
CANRTIRTGGSGNTIYF
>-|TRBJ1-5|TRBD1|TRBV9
TGTGCCAGCAGCGCCGGGCCAGGGGGGAATCAGCCCCAGCATTTT
CASSAGPGGNQPQHF
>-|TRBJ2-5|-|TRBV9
TGTGCCAGCAGCGCGACAGGGACTTTCCAAGAGACCCAGTACTTC
CASSATGTFQETQYF
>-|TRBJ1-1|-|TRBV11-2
TGTGCCAGCAGCTTACGACGGGACAAGAACACTGAAGCTTTCTTT
CASSLRRDKNTEAFF
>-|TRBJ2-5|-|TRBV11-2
TGTGCCAGCAGCTTAGGTCTAAAAGAGACCCAGTACTTC
CASSLGLKETQYF
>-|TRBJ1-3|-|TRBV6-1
TGTGCCAGCAGCCAAGGAAACACCATATATTTT
CASSQGNTIYF
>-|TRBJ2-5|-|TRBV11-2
TGTGCCAGCAGCCCCAGAGGATTCAGCCAGCAAGAGACCCAGTACTTC
CASSPRGFSQQETQYF
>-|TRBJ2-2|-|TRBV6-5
TGTGCCAGCAGTTACTCACTCACCGGGGAGCTGTTTTTT
CASSYSLTGELFF
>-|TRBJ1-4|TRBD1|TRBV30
TGTGCCTGGCGAGGGGGCTCTAATGAAAAACTGTTTTTT
CAWRGGSNEKLFF
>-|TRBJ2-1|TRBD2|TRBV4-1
TGCGCCAGCAGCTCACCGGGGGGCTCCTACAATGAGCAGTTCTTC
CASSSPGGSYNEQFF
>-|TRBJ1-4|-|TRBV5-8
TGTGCCAGCAGCTTGGACAGACATGAAAAACTGTTTTTT
CASSLDRHEKLFF
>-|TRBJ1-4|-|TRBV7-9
TGTGCCAGCAGCTTGGAAATAGCAGGGAATGAAAAACTGTTTTTT
CASSLEIAGNEKLFF
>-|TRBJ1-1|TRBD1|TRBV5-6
TGTGCCAGCAGCTTGGTACAGGGGAGGACTGAAGCTTTCTTT
CASSLVQGRTEAFF
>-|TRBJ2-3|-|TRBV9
TGTGCCAGCAGTACCGGGATGACAACTGCTAACACAGATACGCAGTATTTT
CASSTGMTTANTDTQYF
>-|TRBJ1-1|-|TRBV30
TGTGCCTGGAGTCCGTGGGCAGGGGAGAAGAACACTGAAGCTTTCTTT
CAWSPWAGEKNTEAFF
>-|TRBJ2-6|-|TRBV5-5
TGTGCCAGCAGCTTGAGCGTCTCTGGGGCCAACGTCCTGACTTTC
CASSLSVSGANVLTF
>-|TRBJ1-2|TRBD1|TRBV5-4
TGTGCCAGCAGGGGGGACAGGGGGATCTATGGCTACACCTTC
CASRGDRGIYGYTF
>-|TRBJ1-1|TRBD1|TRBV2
TGTGCCAGCAGCCTGACAGGGGGCCCAAATGAAGCTTTCTTT
CASSLTGGPNEAFF
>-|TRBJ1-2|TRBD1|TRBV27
TGTGCCAGCAGTTTACGACAGGGAAACCTCCTTGGCTACACCTTC
CASSLRQGNLLGYTF
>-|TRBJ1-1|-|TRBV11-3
TGTGCCAGCAGCCCGAGGCAGACAGGCGGATACACTGAAGCTTTCTTT
CASSPRQTGGYTEAFF
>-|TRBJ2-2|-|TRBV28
TGTGCCAGCAGTTTTCCGGTTCCCGGGGAGCTGTTTTTT
CASSFPVPGELFF
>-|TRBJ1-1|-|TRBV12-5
TGTGCTAGTGGTTTGGCCGCCGGGTATGAGAATCCGGGGGTGAACACTGAAGCTTTCTTT
CASGLAAGYENPGVNTEAFF
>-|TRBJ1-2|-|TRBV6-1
TGTGCCGGCATTGTAGGACATCTTAACTATGGCTACACCTTC
CAGIVGHLNYGYTF
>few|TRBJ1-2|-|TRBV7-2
TGTGCCAGCAGCCAGGAGGGTTGGGGCTATGGCTACACCTTC
CASSQEGWGYGYTF
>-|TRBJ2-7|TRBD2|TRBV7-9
TGTGCCAGCAGCCCAACTAGCGGAGACTACGAGCAGTACTTC
CASSPTSGDYEQYF
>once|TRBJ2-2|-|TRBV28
TGTGCCAGCAGTCCCAGTAAAGACACCGGGGAGCTGTTTTTT
CASSPSKDTGELFF
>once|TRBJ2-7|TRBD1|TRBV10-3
TGTGCCATCAGGTCCGGGACAGGGTCATCCTACGAGCAGTACTTC
CAIRSGTGSSYEQYF
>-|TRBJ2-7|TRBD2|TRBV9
TGTGCCAGCAGCCCGGGGGGTCTCTACGAGCAGTACTTC
CASSPGGLYEQYF
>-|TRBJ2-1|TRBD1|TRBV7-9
TGTGCCAGCAGCAACTCTGGCAGGGGGAATGAGCAGTTCTTC
CASSNSGRGNEQFF
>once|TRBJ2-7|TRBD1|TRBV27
TGTGCCAGCAGTTTATCCCGGGACAGTTCCTACGAGCAGTACTTC
CASSLSRDSSYEQYF
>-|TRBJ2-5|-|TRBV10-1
TGCGCCAGCAGTGAGTCGCCGACTCAAGAGACCCAGTACTTC
CASSESPTQETQYF
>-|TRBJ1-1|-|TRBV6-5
TGTGCCAGCAGTAATGACAGGAGGGCTTTCTTT
CASSNDRRAFF
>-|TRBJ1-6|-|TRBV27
TGTGCCAGCAGAAAAGGAGTAGTCCAATATTCACCCCTCCACTTT
CASRKGVVQYSPLHF
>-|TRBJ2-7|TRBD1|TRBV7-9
TGTGCCAGCAGCTTATCCGGACAGGGGAGGTACGAGCAGTACTTC
CASSLSGQGRYEQYF
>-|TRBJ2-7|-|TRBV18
TGTGCCAGCTCACCACCGGGCAGGTTGAACTCCTACGAGCAGTACTTC
CASSPPGRLNSYEQYF
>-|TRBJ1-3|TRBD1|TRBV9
TGTGCCAGCAGCCCTCAGGGGGCCGGTGGAAACACCATATATTTT
CASSPQGAGGNTIYF
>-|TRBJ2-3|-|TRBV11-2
TGTGCCAGCAGCTTAGGGCGAGGGGGAGATACGCAGTATTTT
CASSLGRGGDTQYF
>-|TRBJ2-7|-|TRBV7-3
TGTGCCACCTCCCCGGAGACCTCCTACGAGCAGTACTTC
CATSPETSYEQYF